This section outlines one T cell receptor beta chain sequence together with its context. No cognate antigen has been identified for it. No much larger clone is present one base from it, and per-base qualities are unavailable. Other nucleotide sequences from this sample produce the same CDR3. In the paper's terms, the time point label means: around 22 weeks on oral tofacitinib. In the paper's terms, the treatment or condition label means: oral pan-JAK inhibitor, 5-10 mg twice daily. Lesional scalp punch biopsies and peripheral blood were obtained from alopecia areata patients. PBMCs were isolated by density centrifugation and stained for CD3, CD4 and CD8, after which CD4+ and CD8+ T cells were sorted on a FACSAria. The receptor library was made with the immunoSEQ multiplex PCR assay. RNA was extracted from all samples and reverse transcribed into cDNA, which served as template for TCR sequencing. First-strand cDNA was synthesized using SuperScript III with a 2:1 mix of oligo-dT and random hexamers. A synthetic immune receptor repertoire was used to measure amplification bias, and any remaining bias was corrected computationally. On the authors' methods: Raw reads were preprocessed to remove errors, and CDR3 was defined according to IMGT conventions as the region from the conserved cysteine to phenylalanine. To get clonality, Shannon entropy was normalized by log2 of the number of productive unique TCRs and the result was subtracted from 1. Whether each scalp clone was CD4 or CD8 was inferred by checking scalp TCRbeta sequences against the CD4 and CD8 repertoires from sorted blood. In TCRdb, the immuneACCESS table is reduced to in-frame sequences with V and J assigned. These tables do not hold every clone; where another copy was compared, an unresolved V gene accounts for under half, and the others remain unexplained. The DNA was the basis for D and trimming; V, J and clone size are from that table. For this sample there are about 88,000 clones; 44% appear just once. 18% of the sample lies in the top ten.

Per the germline V gene, SGHAT is the CDR1 and FQNNGV is the CDR2. V is pared back by 2 bases and J by 4 bases, with 2 bases lying between the germline termini. Inclusive of the bounding cysteine and phenylalanine, the CDR3 is 11 residues long. Only the CDR3 region is kept as DNA, spanning 33 bases read in frame from base 1. The entry originates in a study of CD8+ T cells in alopecia areata listed by TCRdb under 2018. With respect to the entire study: The treated patients, all with moderate-to-severe alopecia areata, were enrolled in an open-label pilot trial of oral tofacitinib given at 5 to 10 mg twice daily. To study T cell clonal expansion in alopecia areata, the researchers applied high-throughput TCRbeta sequencing to both the C3H/HeJ mouse model and human patients. The RNA source kit depended on sample type: the PAXgene miRNA kit for fixed scalp, the miRNeasy kit for PBMCs, and the RNeasy kit for mouse skin. Scalp tissue and sorted CD4+ and CD8+ peripheral blood T cells from patchy and totalis/universalis alopecia areata patients and from healthy controls were covered by human TCRbeta sequencing. TCRbeta CDR3 regions were amplified by immunoSEQ multiplex PCR with 35 Vbeta forward and 13 Jbeta reverse primers. Scalp clonality was compared among normal scalp (n=4), patchy alopecia areata scalp (n=8), and alopecia totalis/universalis scalp (n=8). The SALT score, which quantifies the percentage of affected scalp surface area, was used to measure disease severity in treated patients. Biopsies were taken from tofacitinib-treated patients at baseline and again at 4 and 24 weeks into treatment, and several of those patients also had a later scalp biopsy. Patients received tofacitinib for 6 to 18 months and were then followed off drug for 6 months to check for delayed response and recurrence.

Broad study findings and their caveats: Lesional scalp, especially in alopecia totalis/universalis, showed higher clonality and more expanded CD8+ clones than normal scalp, suggesting antigenic drive. Unlike mouse skin, where gammadelta T cells dominate, normal human skin contains resident alphabeta T cells that get sequenced too, which complicates analysis of the scalp TCR repertoire. TCR sequences shared between patients were less clear than in mice, possibly partly because of HLA diversity in the patient population. Many expanded lesional clones persisted in scalp and blood during tofacitinib treatment, which may partly explain relapse after stopping treatment. Because the treated cohort was small and had just a single nonresponder, larger studies are needed to establish links between baseline CD8+ expansion and response. Tofacitinib significantly decreased scalp clonality and the number of expanded CD8+ clones among the top 100 scalp clones.

Sequenced material: CD8+ T cells sorted from blood, taken at week 24, from a patient treated with tofacitinib. The source of this sequence is a human donor with alopecia areata. The V and J genes are TRBV11-2 and TRBJ2-5, with no D gene named confidently. The CDR3 reads as follows: CASSLRETQYF. The sequence in DNA is TGTGCCAGCAGCTTAAGAGAGACCCAGTACTTC. The full variable domain, completed from the reference TRBV11-2 and TRBJ2-5 proteins outside the CDR3, reads EAGVAQSPRYKIIEKRQSVAFWCNPISGHATLYWYQQILGQGPKLLIQFQNNGVVDDSQLPKDRFSAERLKGVDSTLKIQPAKLEDSAVYLCASSLRETQYFGPGTRLLVL.